This is a list of T cell receptor beta chains from one sample in a study of cytomegalovirus exposure and HLA in healthy donors. The protocol was immunoSEQ multiplex PCR, while the TCRdb copy is restricted to in-frame clones and leaves out a portion. The sample has about 76,000 clones; roughly 92% are singletons. The specimen sequenced was PBMCs. These receptors were taken from a young woman in good health and CMV-seropositive. CDR3s include the opening cysteine and the closing phenylalanine or tryptophan. Each record gives: D gene, J gene, clone size, V gene, CDR3 protein, CDR3 DNA. A D gene is named only where the DNA matches it firmly. Size is omitted from some rows. Given values are once, few, many or a class for expanded clones.

. | TRBJ2-7 | . | TRBV6-5 | CASTPGGLLGREQYF | TGTGCCAGCACCCCGGGTGGACTCCTAGGTCGGGAGCAGTACTTC
TRBD2 | TRBJ2-1 | . | TRBV6-1 | CASSVEAGATEQFF | TGTGCCAGCAGTGTGGAAGCGGGGGCGACTGAGCAGTTCTTC
. | TRBJ2-3 | . | TRBV2 | CASSELGSGTDTQYF | TGTGCCAGCAGTGAACTCGGGAGCGGGACAGATACGCAGTATTTT
TRBD2 | TRBJ2-7 | . | TRBV5-1 | CASSREVNTADYEQYF | TGCGCCAGCAGCCGGGAGGTCAACACCGCCGACTACGAGCAGTACTTC
. | TRBJ2-7 | . | TRBV7-2 | CASSLEVLVSYEQYF | TGTGCCAGCAGCTTAGAGGTCCTAGTTAGTTACGAGCAGTACTTC
. | TRBJ2-3 | . | TRBV19 | CASSMTGTDTQYF | TGTGCCAGTAGTATGACGGGGACAGATACGCAGTATTTT
TRBD1 | TRBJ1-4 | . | TRBV4-3 | CASSQQDRGNEKLFF | TGCGCCAGCAGCCAACAGGACAGGGGGAATGAAAAACTGTTTTTT
TRBD1 | TRBJ2-1 | . | TRBV6-1 | CASSENPGGAYNEQFF | TGTGCCAGCAGTGAAAACCCAGGGGGCGCTTACAATGAGCAGTTCTTC
. | TRBJ1-6 | . | TRBV7-2 | CASSLHPDSPLHF | TGTGCCAGCAGCCTCCACCCGGACAGTCCCCTCCACTTT
TRBD1 | TRBJ1-4 | . | TRBV4-3 | CASSPQGAGDEKLFF | TGCGCCAGCAGCCCTCAGGGGGCGGGTGATGAAAAACTGTTTTTT
TRBD1 | TRBJ1-5 | . | TRBV5-1 | CASSPGTGSNQPQHF | TGCGCCAGCAGCCCGGGGACAGGGAGCAATCAGCCCCAGCATTTT
TRBD1 | TRBJ1-5 | . | TRBV19 | CASSIGEKQGARNQPQHF | TGTGCCAGTAGTATCGGCGAAAAACAGGGGGCGCGGAATCAGCCCCAGCATTTT
TRBD2 | TRBJ2-7 | . | TRBV28 | CASSFGGTSVYEQYF | TGTGCCAGCAGTTTCGGGGGGACTAGCGTCTACGAGCAGTACTTC
. | TRBJ1-1 | . | TRBV30 | CAWSVALGGTEAFF | TGTGCCTGGAGTGTGGCGTTGGGGGGCACTGAAGCTTTCTTT
. | TRBJ1-3 | . | TRBV5-1 | CASSLGDSHSGNTIYF | TGCGCCAGCAGCTTAGGGGACTCCCACTCTGGAAACACCATATATTTT
TRBD2 | TRBJ2-2 | . | TRBV6-1 | CASTGGNTNTGELFF | TGTGCCAGCACGGGGGGAAACACGAACACCGGGGAGCTGTTTTTT
. | TRBJ1-2 | . | TRBV6-1 | CASSEAQGRVGYTF | TGTGCCAGCAGTGAAGCGCAGGGGAGGGTTGGCTACACCTTC
. | TRBJ1-2 | . | TRBV29-1 | CSVDGRGYGYTF | TGCAGCGTTGACGGTCGGGGGTATGGCTACACCTTC
TRBD1 | TRBJ1-1 | . | TRBV19 | CASSYEGAEAFF | TGTGCCAGTAGTTATGAGGGGGCGGAAGCTTTCTTT
TRBD1 | TRBJ2-2 | . | TRBV6-1 | CASSDGGQGKWGELFF | TGTGCCAGCAGTGATGGGGGACAGGGGAAGTGGGGGGAGCTGTTTTTT
TRBD1 | TRBJ2-3 | . | TRBV14 | CASSQVGTGVNTQYF | TGTGCCAGCAGCCAAGTCGGGACAGGGGTAAATACGCAGTATTTT
TRBD2 | TRBJ2-1 | . | TRBV7-9 | CASSILAGEYNEQFF | TGTGCCAGCAGCATTTTAGCGGGGGAGTACAATGAGCAGTTCTTC
TRBD1 | TRBJ1-1 | . | TRBV9 | CASSAETGGVDTEAFF | TGTGCCAGCAGCGCCGAAACAGGGGGAGTCGACACTGAAGCTTTCTTT
. | TRBJ2-2 | . | TRBV2 | CATKGDANTGELFF | TGTGCCACAAAAGGGGATGCGAACACCGGGGAGCTGTTTTTT
TRBD1 | TRBJ1-2 | . | TRBV19 | CASSGTGPYGYTF | TGTGCCAGTAGTGGGACAGGCCCCTATGGCTACACCTTC
TRBD1 | TRBJ1-2 | . | TRBV29-1 | CSVDQAGGTDVYGYTF | TGCAGCGTTGATCAGGCAGGGGGCACCGATGTCTATGGCTACACCTTC
. | TRBJ2-7 | once | TRBV6-1 | CASSVRDFSFSYEQYF | TGTGCCAGCAGTGTCCGGGACTTTTCTTTCTCCTACGAGCAGTACTTC
TRBD2 | TRBJ2-5 | . | TRBV6-1 | CASSEQSLAGGGAQYF | TGTGCCAGCAGTGAACAGTCTCTAGCGGGAGGCGGGGCCCAGTACTTC
TRBD1 | TRBJ2-6 | . | TRBV6-6 | CASSYRDRAGANVLTF | TGTGCCAGCAGTTACCGAGACAGGGCCGGGGCCAACGTCCTGACTTTC
. | TRBJ1-5 | . | TRBV27 | CASSLVGDNQPQHF | TGTGCCAGCAGTCTGGTAGGGGATAATCAGCCCCAGCATTTT
. | TRBJ1-2 | . | TRBV19 | CASSMGVANYGYTF | TGTGCCAGTAGTATGGGCGTAGCTAACTATGGCTACACCTTC
. | TRBJ2-7 | . | TRBV9 | CASSPPNRAYEQYF | TGTGCCAGCAGCCCCCCTAACAGAGCCTACGAGCAGTACTTC
TRBD1 | TRBJ1-5 | . | TRBV25-1 | CASSQTGLIDSNQPQHF | TGTGCCAGCAGTCAGACAGGGCTGATCGATAGCAATCAGCCCCAGCATTTT
. | TRBJ1-1 | . | TRBV19 | CASSIDNTGTSEAFF | TGTGCCAGTAGTATAGATAATACAGGGACAAGTGAAGCTTTCTTT
TRBD1 | TRBJ2-1 | once | TRBV27 | CASSYQTGGSYNEQFF | TGTGCCAGCAGTTATCAGACAGGGGGCTCCTACAATGAGCAGTTCTTC
TRBD1 | TRBJ1-1 | . | TRBV14 | CASSKTGGTEAFF | TGTGCCAGCAGCAAGACAGGGGGCACTGAAGCTTTCTTT
. | TRBJ1-5 | . | TRBV13 | CASSLGGRAQPQHF | TGTGCCAGCAGCTTAGGGGGGAGAGCTCAGCCCCAGCATTTT
. | TRBJ1-6 | . | TRBV30 | CAWTSDGYNSPLHF | TGTGCCTGGACCTCAGACGGGTATAATTCACCCCTCCACTTT
TRBD2 | TRBJ2-7 | . | TRBV7-9 | CASSFSGGGSYEQYF | TGTGCCAGCAGCTTTAGCGGCGGGGGCTCCTACGAGCAGTACTTC
TRBD1 | TRBJ2-1 | . | TRBV27 | CASSSSDRPDEQFF | TGTGCCAGCAGTTCCTCGGACAGGCCGGATGAGCAGTTCTTC
. | TRBJ1-4 | . | TRBV18 | CASSLGRNEKLFF | TGTGCCAGCTCCCTGGGGCGGAATGAAAAACTGTTTTTT
. | TRBJ2-3 | . | TRBV27 | CASSFDRGDGTDTQYF | TGTGCCAGCAGTTTCGACCGGGGTGACGGAACAGATACGCAGTATTTT